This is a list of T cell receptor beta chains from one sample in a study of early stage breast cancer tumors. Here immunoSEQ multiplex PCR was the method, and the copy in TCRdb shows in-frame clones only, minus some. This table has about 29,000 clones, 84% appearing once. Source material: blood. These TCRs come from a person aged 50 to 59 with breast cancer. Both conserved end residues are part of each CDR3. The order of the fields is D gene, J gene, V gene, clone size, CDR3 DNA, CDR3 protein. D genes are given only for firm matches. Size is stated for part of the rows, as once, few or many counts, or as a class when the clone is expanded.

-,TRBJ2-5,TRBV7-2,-,TGTGCCAGCAGCTCCAGACTAGTTCGGGAGACCCAGTACTTC,CASSSRLVRETQYF
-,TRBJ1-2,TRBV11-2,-,TGTGCCAGCAGCTTAAGCCTTCGACAGGACGGCTACACCTTC,CASSLSLRQDGYTF
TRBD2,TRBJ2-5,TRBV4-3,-,TGCGCCAGCAGCCAACGGACTAGCGGGAGGGCCGGGGAGACCCAGTACTTC,CASSQRTSGRAGETQYF
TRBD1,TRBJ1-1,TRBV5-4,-,TGTGCCAGCAGCTTGGTGGGACAGGGAGTGAGTCTCTTT,CASSLVGQGVSLF
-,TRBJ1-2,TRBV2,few,TGTGCCTCGGGGGCCCTAGGGGGCTACACCTTC,CASGALGGYTF
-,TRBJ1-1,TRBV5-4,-,TGTGCCAGCAGCTTAAAGGGCAGGGTGGACACTGAAGCTTTCTTT,CASSLKGRVDTEAFF
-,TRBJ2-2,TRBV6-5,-,TGTGCCAGCCTCAAAAAGTTGACCGGGGAGCTGTTTTTT,CASLKKLTGELFF
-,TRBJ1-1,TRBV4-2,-,TGTGCCAGCAGCCAAGACATCGGGGGCGCGTCCACTGAAGCTTTCTTT,CASSQDIGGASTEAFF
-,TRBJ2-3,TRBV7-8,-,TGTGCCAGCAGCGTTAGCGGAGCAAAGGCAGATACGCAGTATTTT,CASSVSGAKADTQYF
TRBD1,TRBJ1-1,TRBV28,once,TGTGCCAGCAGGCATTCGACAGGGGGGAACACTGAAGCTTTCTTT,CASRHSTGGNTEAFF
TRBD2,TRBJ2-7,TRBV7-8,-,TGTGCCAGCAGCTTAGCGGGACTAGGCTACGAGCAGTACTTC,CASSLAGLGYEQYF